The entry that follows covers one TCR beta chain sequence. The target of this receptor is not known. No base qualities exist here, and no much larger clone lies one base off it. The record originates from a study of blood T cell repertoires in COVID-19 (dated by TCRdb to about 2020). Broadly, across the study: Samples covering the acute and convalescent phases of COVID-19 were provided by collaborators in the United States, Italy and Spain. The material from the prospective study consisted of cDNA or gDNA derived from T cells, B-cell-depleted T cells, or PBMCs. Nearly every sample came with metadata listing a de-identified subject ID, COVID-19 status, age in years and sex. A freely available public database, intended as a resource for researchers studying the immune response to SARS-CoV-2, is where the repertoires were released. Samples came from the ongoing ImmuneRACE study (first 160 participants) plus 1,254 subjects from 6 global collaborators. Where available, HLA class I and class II types were taken from metadata supplied by the sample provider and were not determined by assay-based typing. Subjects who had been exposed to COVID-19, were actively infected with it, or had recovered from it provided the deeply sampled blood TCRbeta repertoires that made up the dataset. Findings and caveats that apply to the study as a whole: The amount of clinical and demographic metadata varied by source and participant and was provided uncurated.

One collaborating source in Seattle enrolled patients during active infection and followed them longitudinally through the course of disease. The collaborating institutions used their own protocols to collect whole blood in K2EDTA tubes. For TCRbeta analysis, collaborator samples were shipped as frozen whole blood, as isolated PBMCs, or as DNA extracted from either sample type. From the cysteine through the phenylalanine, the CDR3 covers 16 amino acids. The kept DNA is CDR3 alone, 48 bases in frame from the first base. The germline V gene supplies CDR1 MNHEY and CDR2 SVGAGI. Trimming removed 0 bases from V and 1 base from J; the gene matches leave 3 bases unexplained. The immunoSEQ Assay, a bias-controlled multiplex PCR, was used to amplify TCRbeta CDR3 regions from genomic DNA. On the authors' methods: The number of nucleated cells in each sample was estimated from the amplification of reference gene primers within the assay. To quantify the absolute abundance of each unique TCRbeta CDR3 rearrangement, sequence reads were collapsed and filtered. For each sample, productive Simpson clonality was calculated as the square root of Simpson's diversity index over productive rearrangements. TCRdb obtained this table from immuneACCESS and retained in-frame rearrangements with V and J assigned. These tables miss some clones; where compared with another copy, unresolved V genes account for less than half of the shortfall, and the remainder is unexplained. The DNA gave D and trimming, while V, J and clone size come from that table. Across this sample there are roughly 500,000 clones, with roughly nine tenths seen only once. Approximately 0.9% of the sample goes to the ten largest clones.

The sequence came from a man in his late teens or twenties with COVID-19, enrolled during active disease. Sequenced input: peripheral blood. The sequence is built from TRBV6-5 and TRBJ1-5, with TRBD1 identical over 7 junction bases. CDR3 sequence: CASSYSSRGSNQPQHF. The DNA is TGTGCCAGCAGTTACTCAAGCAGGGGGAGCAATCAGCCCCAGCATTTT.